The following is a T cell receptor (beta chain) sequence with its context. Its antigen remains unidentified. The sample holds no much larger clone one base away, and base qualities are not on file. Including the terminal cysteine and phenylalanine, the CDR3 comprises 15 residues. CDR3 DNA only is kept here, 45 bases in frame from base 1. Trimming takes 4 bases from V and 3 bases from J, and the germline ends sit 16 bases apart. Taken from the germline V gene (reference sequence), the CDR1 and CDR2 loops are SGHNT and YYREEE. The entry originates in a study of shared T cell receptors in the human thymus (dated by TCRdb to 2020 to 2023). As for the study more broadly: The study examined how the human thymus generates shared, self-reactive T-cell receptor alpha chains.

The library came from the immunoSEQ multiplex PCR assay. Entries here come from immuneACCESS through TCRdb and include only in-frame sequences with V and J called. Some clones fail to appear in such tables; in the studies checked, an unresolved V gene covers under half of the shortfall, and the cause of the remainder is unknown. A total of 550,000 to 800,000 clones appear in this sample, approximately 83% of them only once. Approximately 0.01% of the sample belongs to the ten largest clones. The sample was also linked to a second study, of human thymus T cells. As the second study states: The donors were immunologically healthy infants in Finland who had open corrective cardiac surgery for congenital heart defects. Thymus tissue was obtained as surgical resects removed during corrective cardiac surgery. Biased V and J gene segment usage appeared to be present in both thymic and peripheral blood repertoires. The related research reported highly overlapping thymic TCR repertoires among unrelated individuals. The study used seven to nine infant thymus samples plus four related peripheral blood samples to characterize TCR alpha and beta repertoires. The cohort included about six male and a couple of female infants, with donor ages spanning 7 to 244 days. Thymocytes were freed from the tissue by mechanical means and kept at -70 degrees C as pellets of roughly 9-34 million cells. A QIAsymphony instrument was used to extract genomic DNA from frozen cell pellets. The immunoSEQ multiplex PCR assay was used to amplify the TCRB and TCRAD loci from a standardized amount of quality-controlled genomic DNA. The V(D)J region was spanned by amplicons of a length sufficient to cover the CDR3 and to identify V and J genes. The amplicons were sequenced on an Illumina platform via the commercial immunoSEQ service. Corrections for primer bias and sequencing errors followed previously described methods, while TCRAD and TCRB definitions were based on the IMGT database. The repertoires were analysed using immunoSEQ Analyzer 3.0 and VDJTools for basic statistics, V/J segment usage, diversity estimates, rarefaction and pairwise overlap. Diversity was estimated using the Chao1, ChaoE, Efron-Thisted, Shannon and inverse Simpson indices, and was also estimated on datasets down-sampled to the size of the smallest sample. Repertoire overlap was determined by strict matching of CDR3 nucleotide sequence, V gene and J gene, and Jaccard-based multidimensional scaling clustering was applied. On average, thymus samples yielded around 800,000 unique TCRB clonotypes, whereas blood samples yielded about 80,000.

This sequence uses TRBV5-4 and TRBJ1-1, with TRBD1 perhaps the D gene, on 6 matching bases. The TCR was taken from a girl under three years old with a congenital heart defect. Donor details come from another sample of the same person, matched by shared clones. Sequenced: thymocytes. CDR3 protein: CASSQDSSLHTEAFF. The sequence in DNA is TGTGCCAGCAGCCAGGACAGCTCCCTCCACACTGAAGCTTTCTTT.